The clone carrying this T cell receptor (beta chain) was counted between two and nine times. Its specificity is not known. The data stem from a study of T cell responses to AZD1222 COVID-19 vaccine. Here immunoSEQ multiplex PCR was the method, and the copy in TCRdb shows in-frame clones only, minus some. The sample yields around 110,000 clones, about 90% seen once. Trimming removed 2 bases at V and 4 bases at J, with 9 bases between. The CDR3 has 14 residues. Germline V gene lookup returns CDR1 MDHEN and CDR2 SYDVKM. Findings and caveats of the study: In the spike-specific TCR repertoire, nearly half reportedly target unmutated variant regions. Every sample of the repertoires postdated the peak T cell response.

The sequence derives from an adult in good health. The starting material was peripheral blood, obtained on day 0 of AZD1222 vaccination. The rearrangement joins TRBV28 to TRBJ1-5; D unresolved. CDR3 protein: CASSLDGRNQPQHF. The CDR3 coding sequence is TGTGCCAGCAGTTTAGACGGAAGGAATCAGCCCCAGCATTTT.